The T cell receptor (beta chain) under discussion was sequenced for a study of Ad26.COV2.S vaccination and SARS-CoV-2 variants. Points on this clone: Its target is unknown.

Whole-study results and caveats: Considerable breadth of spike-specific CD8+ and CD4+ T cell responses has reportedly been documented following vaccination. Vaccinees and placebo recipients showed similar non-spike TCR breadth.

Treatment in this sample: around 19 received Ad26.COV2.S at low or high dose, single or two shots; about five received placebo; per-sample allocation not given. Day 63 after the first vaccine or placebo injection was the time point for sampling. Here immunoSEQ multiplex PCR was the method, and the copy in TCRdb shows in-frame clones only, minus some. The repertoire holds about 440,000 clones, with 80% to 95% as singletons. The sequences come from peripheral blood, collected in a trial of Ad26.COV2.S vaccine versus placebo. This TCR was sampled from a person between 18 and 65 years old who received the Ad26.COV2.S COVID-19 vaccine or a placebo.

CDR3 region: CASSERDHETYEQFF. CDR3 bases: TGTGCCAGCTCGGAGCGGGACCATGAGACCTATGAGCAGTTCTTC. The chain couples TRBV27 to TRBJ2-1; TRBD2 matches at 7 bases. The ends lost 8 bases at V and 8 bases at J; junction bases unmatched: 15. The CDR3 is 15 residues long. The germline CDR1 and CDR2 sequences are MNHEY and SMNVEV (reference sequence).